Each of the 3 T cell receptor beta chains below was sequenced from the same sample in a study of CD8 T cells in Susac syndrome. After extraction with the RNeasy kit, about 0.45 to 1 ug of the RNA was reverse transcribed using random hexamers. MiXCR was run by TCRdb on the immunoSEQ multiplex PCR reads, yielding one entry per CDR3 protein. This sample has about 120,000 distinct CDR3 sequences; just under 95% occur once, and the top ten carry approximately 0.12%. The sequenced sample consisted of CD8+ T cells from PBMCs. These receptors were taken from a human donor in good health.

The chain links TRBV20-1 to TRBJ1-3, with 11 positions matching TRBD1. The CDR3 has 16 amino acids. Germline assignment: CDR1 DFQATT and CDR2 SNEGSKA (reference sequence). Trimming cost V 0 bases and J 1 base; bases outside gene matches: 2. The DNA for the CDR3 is TGCAGTGCTAGAGATGGGGACAGGGGGTCTGGAAACACCATATATTTT. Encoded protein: CSARDGDRGSGNTIYF.

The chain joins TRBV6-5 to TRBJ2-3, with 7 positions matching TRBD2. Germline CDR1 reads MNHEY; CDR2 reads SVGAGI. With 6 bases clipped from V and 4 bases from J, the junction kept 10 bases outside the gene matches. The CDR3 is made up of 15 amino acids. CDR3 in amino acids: CASRYAGGLADTQYF. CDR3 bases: TGTGCCAGCAGATACGCCGGGGGGTTGGCAGATACGCAGTATTTT.

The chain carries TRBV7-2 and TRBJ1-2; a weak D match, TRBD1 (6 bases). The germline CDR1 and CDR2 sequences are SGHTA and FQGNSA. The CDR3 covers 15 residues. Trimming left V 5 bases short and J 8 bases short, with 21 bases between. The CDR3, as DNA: TGTGCCAGCAGCCCCGAGTCACAGGGAAATGGCGGCTACACCTTC. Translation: CASSPESQGNGGYTF.